This T cell receptor beta chain emerged from a study of shared clonotypes between healthy human individuals. Study-wide findings and caveats: A reduction in generation probabilities was seen for non-shared clonotypes relative to those shared by all four donors.

Only in-frame clones appear in the TCRdb table, and some are missing; sequencing was by immunoSEQ multiplex PCR. The top ten clones hold around 0.14% of a sample with more than 2,000,000 clones, more than 80% of them seen once. As to this clone: Its antigen remains unknown.

Trimming took off 3 bases at V and 7 bases at J, with 16 bases between the two ends. Germline CDR1 is GTSNPN and CDR2 is SVGIG (reference sequence). The CDR3 length is 14 residues. Sequenced input: naive CD4+ T cells sorted from blood. The sample's subset: CD45RA+ positively selected. This receptor was obtained from a man between 18 and 29 years old in good health. The chain joins TRBV30 to TRBJ2-1; D might be TRBD1 or TRBD2, each matching 5 bases. The CDR3 spells CAWRGPPTGNEQFF. DNA of the CDR3: TGTGCCTGGAGGGGACCACCAACGGGGAATGAGCAGTTCTTC.